This record covers a single TCR beta chain. The data were taken from a study of blood T cell repertoires in COVID-19. The wider study: The analysed material was cDNA or gDNA that came from T cells, B-cell-depleted T cells, or PBMCs.

Assay used: immunoSEQ multiplex PCR; TCRdb lists only in-frame clones, some missing. The sample lists roughly 180,000 clones; around 86% were seen once. The CDR3 covers 22 residues. This sequence joins TRBV12-2 and TRBJ2-2; the D call TRBD2 from the table was never checked on the DNA. TRBV12-2 is a recognized pseudogene. This receptor was obtained from a woman aged 25 to 39 with active or convalescent COVID-19. Sample: peripheral blood. Written as DNA, the CDR3 is TGTGCAAGTCGCTTTCCTTGGGCCCGGACTAGCGGGAGAAGGGCGAACACCGGGGAGCTGTTTTTT. Translation: CASRFPWARTSGRRANTGELFF.